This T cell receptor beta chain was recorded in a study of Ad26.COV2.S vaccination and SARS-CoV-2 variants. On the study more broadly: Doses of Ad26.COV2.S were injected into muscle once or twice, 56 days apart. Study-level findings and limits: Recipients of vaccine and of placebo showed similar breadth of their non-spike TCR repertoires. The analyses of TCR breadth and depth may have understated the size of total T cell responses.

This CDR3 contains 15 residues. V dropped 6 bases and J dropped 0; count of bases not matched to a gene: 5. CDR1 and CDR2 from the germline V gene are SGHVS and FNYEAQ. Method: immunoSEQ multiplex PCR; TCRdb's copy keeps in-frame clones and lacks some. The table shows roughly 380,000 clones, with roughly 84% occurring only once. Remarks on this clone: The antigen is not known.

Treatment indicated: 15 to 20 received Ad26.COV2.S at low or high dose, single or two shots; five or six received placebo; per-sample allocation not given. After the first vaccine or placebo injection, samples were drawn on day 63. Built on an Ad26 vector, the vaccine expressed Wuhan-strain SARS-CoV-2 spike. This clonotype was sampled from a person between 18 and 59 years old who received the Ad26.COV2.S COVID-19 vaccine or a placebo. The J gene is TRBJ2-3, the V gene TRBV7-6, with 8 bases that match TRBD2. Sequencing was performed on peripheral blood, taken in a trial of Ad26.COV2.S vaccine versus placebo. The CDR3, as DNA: TGTGCCAGCAGTCGAGCGGGGGACAGCACAGATACGCAGTATTTT. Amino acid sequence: CASSRAGDSTDTQYF.